Below are 23 T cell receptor beta chains sequenced from a single sample in a study of cytomegalovirus exposure and HLA in healthy donors. It was with 60 Vbeta and 13 Jbeta primers that the PCR ran. TCRdb's copy holds only in-frame clones and misses some; the assay was immunoSEQ multiplex PCR. The data contain tens of thousands of clones, roughly 81% of them singletons. The sample consisted of PBMCs. The receptors originated from a woman aged 40 to 49 in good health and CMV-seropositive.

The sample holds a few counts of this clone. This chain joins TRBV7-3 and TRBJ2-5, with TRBD1 matching 7 bases. Trimming at V came to 2 bases and at J to 8 bases, leaving 5 bases not matched to a gene. Germline V gives CDR1 SGHTA, CDR2 FQGTGA. CDR3 length equals 13 residues. The CDR3 region is CASSLDREGTQYF. The CDR3 nucleotides read TGTGCCAGCAGCTTAGACAGGGAAGGAACCCAGTACTTC.

The gene calls are TRBV4-3 and TRBJ2-1; maybe TRBD2 (6 bases). The CDR3 loop spans 15 amino acids. V lost 1 base and J lost 10, with 17 bases in between. Germline CDR1 is LGHNA and CDR2 is YSLEER. CDR3 nucleotide sequence: TGCGCCAGCAGCCAAGCTTCTCGGGGGAGCTTCGAGCAGTTCTTC. This gives the protein CASSQASRGSFEQFF.

The chain uses TRBV7-6 and TRBJ2-3; unclear D gene. The CDR3 consists of 13 residues. Trimming took 2 bases from V and 6 from J, leaving 9 bases between them. CDR1 is SGHVS, CDR2 FNYEAQ, per germline. The CDR3 sequence: CASSLSFGDTQYF. CDR3 DNA: TGTGCCAGCAGCTTAAGCTTCGGTGATACGCAGTATTTT.

The table lists this clone with a count of one. This rearrangement joins TRBV30 to TRBJ1-1; 9 bases map to TRBD1. With V trimmed by 8 bases and J by 1 base, 11 bases remained unmatched. Germline V CDR1 and CDR2: GTSNPN, SVGIG (reference sequence). The CDR3 sequence is 15 residues long. This CDR3 reads CAREPLGQGNTEAFF. Here the CDR3 DNA reads TGTGCCCGCGAGCCGTTGGGACAGGGGAACACTGAAGCTTTCTTT.

This sequence joins TRBV6-4 and TRBJ1-1, with D tentatively TRBD1 (6 bases). Trimming left V 5 bases short and J 3 bases short, with 19 bases between. Germline values: CDR1 MRHNA, CDR2 SNTAGT. The CDR3 spans 16 residues. The DNA for the CDR3 is TGTGCCAGCAGTTTCGGTTCTACAGGGCTTGACACTGAAGCTTTCTTT. It is translated as CASSFGSTGLDTEAFF.

This chain connects TRBV5-1 to TRBJ2-5, with D maybe TRBD1 (6 bases). The end of the DNA is better explained by TRBJ2-7, so the J call may be wrong. Germline values: CDR1 SGHRS, CDR2 YFSETQ. The CDR3 contains 14 residues. The CDR3 spells CASSLDQGIDEQYF. The CDR3, as DNA: TGCGCCAGCAGCCTGGACCAGGGGATCGACGAGCAGTACTTC.

The chain employs TRBV5-8 and TRBJ1-6; no clear D. Trimming took off 0 bases at V and 9 bases at J, with 10 bases between the two ends. The CDR3 is 14 residues long. Germline V gene data show CDR1 as SGHTS and CDR2 as YDEGEE. The CDR3 nucleotides read TGTGCCAGCAGCTTGGGGCTTGAGGGTTCACCCCTCCACTTT. This codes for CASSLGLEGSPLHF.

The chain is built from TRBV20-1 and TRBJ1-1, with a possible D match to TRBD1 (6 bases). Germline CDR1 DFQATT, CDR2 SNEGSKA (reference sequence). The CDR3 length is 10 residues. V was trimmed by 6 bases and J by 8 bases, leaving 10 bases between them. The CDR3 sequence is CSAWTVEAFF. The CDR3 nucleotides are TGCAGTGCGTGGACAGTCGAAGCTTTCTTT.

This sequence joins TRBV5-5 and TRBJ2-1, with D unresolved. The CDR3 totals 11 residues. From germline, CDR1 is SGHKS and CDR2 YYEKEE (reference sequence). The V gene lost 1 base and the J gene lost 10 bases, with 6 bases spanning the gap. The DNA for the CDR3 is TGTGCCAGCAGCTTGCTAGGCGAGCAGTTCTTC. Protein sequence: CASSLLGEQFF.

This chain uses TRBV30 with TRBJ2-1, with 9 bases lining up with TRBD2. V lost 2 bases, J lost 9 bases, and 8 bases stayed unmatched. Germline lookup yields CDR1 GTSNPN and CDR2 SVGIG (reference sequence). The CDR3 extends over 14 amino acids. In DNA form, the CDR3 reads TGTGCCTGGAGTACCGGGACTAGCAGGGGTGAGCAGTTCTTC. Translating gives CAWSTGTSRGEQFF.

V gene TRBV5-5 combines with J gene TRBJ2-3, with TRBD2 matching over 14 bases. Germline CDR1 reads SGHKS; CDR2 reads YYEKEE (reference sequence). The V gene end was trimmed by 4 bases and the J gene end by 5 bases; junction bases not matched to a gene: 12. This CDR3 comprises 18 residues. The CDR3 nucleotides are TGTGCCAGCAGCCTCGGGACTAGCGGGGGAGCGAGGGGAGATACGCAGTATTTT. As protein: CASSLGTSGGARGDTQYF.

The chain links TRBV10-3 to TRBJ2-3; 8 bases fit TRBD2. Germline loops: CDR1 ENHRY, CDR2 SYGVKD. This CDR3 spans 15 amino acids. Trimming took 5 bases from V and 1 from J; bases not matched to a gene: 5. The CDR3 loop reads CAISIGLAGTDTQYF. In DNA form, the CDR3 reads TGTGCCATCAGTATCGGACTAGCAGGCACAGATACGCAGTATTTT.

Remarks on this clone: This sample also contains other DNA sequences that code for the same CDR3. The chain combines TRBV2 with TRBJ1-2; TRBD1 matches at 7 bases. CDR1 and CDR2 (germline): SNHLY, FYNNEI. Losses at the gene ends were 4 bases for V and 4 bases for J; bases not matched to a gene: 3. The CDR3 is made up of 13 amino acids. CDR3 sequence reads: CASSGDSLYGYTF. The CDR3 DNA is TGTGCCAGCAGTGGGGACAGCCTCTATGGCTACACCTTC.

The rearrangement joins TRBV11-2 to TRBJ1-2, with D hard to call. Germline CDR1 is SGHAT and CDR2 is FQNNGV. Trimming took off 0 bases at V and 8 bases at J, with 13 bases between the two ends. The CDR3 is 14 amino acids. In DNA, the CDR3 is TGTGCCAGCAGCTTAGACCCCACGAGGGTCGGCTACACCTTC. Translation: CASSLDPTRVGYTF.

The V and J genes are TRBV4-1 and TRBJ2-3, with D perhaps matching TRBD2 (6 bases). Germline V gives CDR1 MGHRA, CDR2 YSYEKL. The V end was cut by 4 bases, the J end by 4 bases, with 12 bases between. The CDR3 sequence is 14 residues long. The CDR3 sequence: CASSPLGSPDTQYF. In DNA form, the CDR3 reads TGCGCCAGCAGCCCACTCGGGAGTCCAGATACGCAGTATTTT.

The chain links TRBV5-1 to TRBJ2-5; 7 nucleotides align to TRBD1. The DNA end lines up better with TRBJ2-7; the J call may be wrong. Germline CDR1 SGHRS, CDR2 YFSETQ. This CDR3 region has 13 residues. CDR3: CASRDRASYEQYF. The CDR3 DNA is TGCGCCAGCCGAGACAGGGCAAGCTACGAGCAGTACTTC.

The chain couples TRBV28 to TRBJ1-4; 9 nucleotides match TRBD1. Germline assignment: CDR1 MDHEN and CDR2 SYDVKM. CDR3 length equals 14 residues. J lost 7 bases, V lost 4 bases, and 4 bases had no gene match. CDR3 in DNA: TGTGCCAGCAGTTGGGACAGGGAGGGTGAAAAACTGTTTTTT. The encoded protein is CASSWDREGEKLFF.

The rearrangement joins TRBV10-1 to TRBJ2-7, with D possibly matching TRBD1 (5 bases). V was cut by 6 bases and J by 5 bases, with 14 bases left in between. Germline V lookup: CDR1 WNHNN, CDR2 SYGVQD (reference sequence). The CDR3 runs 13 residues. CDR3 sequence: CASRQADVHEQYF. The DNA for the CDR3 is TGCGCCAGCAGACAGGCGGACGTCCACGAGCAGTACTTC.

This clone was detected a few times. The chain employs TRBV4-1 and TRBJ2-1; possibly TRBD1 for D (6 bases). Germline CDR1 and CDR2: MGHRA and YSYEKL. The CDR3 covers 17 residues. V lost 1 base, J lost 0 bases, and 13 bases lay in between. Here the CDR3 reads CASSQGSGASSYNEQFF. For the CDR3, the DNA is TGCGCCAGCAGCCAAGGATCAGGGGCGAGCTCCTACAATGAGCAGTTCTTC.

The genes are TRBV30 and TRBJ1-2; D ambiguous. This CDR3 comprises 14 residues. Germline values: CDR1 GTSNPN, CDR2 SVGIG (reference sequence). The germline V and J ends were trimmed by 4 bases and 8 bases, with 20 bases remaining between them. The CDR3 bases are TGTGCCTGGAATCTGCTGGCTTCCGGGGTCGGCTACACCTTC. Amino acid sequence: CAWNLLASGVGYTF.

This chain joins TRBV29-1 and TRBJ2-7; D is unclear. Trimming cost V 4 bases and J 0 bases, with 10 bases left between them. CDR3 length: 13 residues. Germline V CDR1 and CDR2: SQVTM, ANQGSEA. CDR3 protein: CSVGLIGSYEQYF. DNA for the CDR3: TGCAGCGTTGGGTTGATCGGCTCCTACGAGCAGTACTTC.

The V and J genes are TRBV9 and TRBJ2-2; tentatively, D is TRBD1 (6 bases). The CDR3 has 14 amino acids. Per the germline V gene, CDR1 is SGDLS and CDR2 is YYNGEE. V was pared by 4 bases and J by 3 bases, with 10 bases between. In DNA form, the CDR3 reads TGTGCCAGCAGCCCTTACAGGGACACCGGGGAGCTGTTTTTT. It is translated as CASSPYRDTGELFF. Full variable domain (rest looked up from reference TRBV9 and TRBJ2-2): DSGVTQTPKHLITATGQRVTLRCSPRSGDLSVYWYQQSLDQGLQFLIQYYNGEERAKGNILERFSAQQFPDLHSELNLSSLELGDSALYFCASSPYRDTGELFFGEGSRLTVL.

In its sample, this clone was seen once. In nucleotides, the CDR3 is TGTGCCAGCAGCTCGGGACAGGGGATTGCCGGGGAGCTGTTTTTT. Amino acid sequence: CASSSGQGIAGELFF. J is TRBJ2-2 and V is TRBV7-2, with 10 bases matching TRBD1. Unmatched junction bases numbered 5, after V lost 4 bases and J lost 6 bases. The CDR3 length is 15 residues. Germline-derived CDR1 and CDR2 are SGHTA and FQGNSA.